This T cell receptor (beta chain) derives from a study of response to subunit inactivated influenza vaccine. Study findings and constraints: Authors suggested few new T cells are recruited by each seasonal influenza vaccination.

TCRdb re-called the RT-PCR reads through MiXCR, storing one row per CDR3 protein. Of approximately 700,000 distinct CDR3 sequences listed, 15% to 18% were seen once; the top ten hold around 10%. Concerning this clonotype: As yet, its antigen is unknown.

Germline V lookup: CDR1 DFQATT, CDR2 SNEGSKA (reference sequence). This CDR3 is built from 15 residues. V was pared by 1 base and J by 4 bases, with 3 bases of the junction left unmatched. This receptor was identified in a man aged 45-60 years who received an inactivated influenza vaccine. This chain connects TRBV20-1 to TRBJ2-1, with 11 bases that match TRBD2. Here the sequenced sample was PBMCs from blood, taken 11 to 12 days after vaccination. The CDR3 protein is CSARAGTSGYNEQFF. The CDR3 nucleotides are TGCAGTGCTAGAGCCGGGACTAGCGGTTACAATGAGCAGTTCTTC.